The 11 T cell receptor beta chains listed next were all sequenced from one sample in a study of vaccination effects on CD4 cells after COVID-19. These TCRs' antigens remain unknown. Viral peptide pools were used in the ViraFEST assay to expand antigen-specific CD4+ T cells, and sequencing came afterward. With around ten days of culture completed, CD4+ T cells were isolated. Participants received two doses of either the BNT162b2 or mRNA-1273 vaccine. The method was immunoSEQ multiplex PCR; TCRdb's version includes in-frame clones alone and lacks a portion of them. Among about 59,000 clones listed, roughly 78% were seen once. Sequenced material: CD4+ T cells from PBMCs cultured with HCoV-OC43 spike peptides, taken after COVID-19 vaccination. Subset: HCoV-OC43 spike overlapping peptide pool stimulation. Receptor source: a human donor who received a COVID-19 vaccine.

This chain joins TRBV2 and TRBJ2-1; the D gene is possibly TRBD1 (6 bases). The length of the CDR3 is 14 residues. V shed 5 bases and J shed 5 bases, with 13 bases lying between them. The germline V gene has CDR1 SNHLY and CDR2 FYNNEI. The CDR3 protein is CASSLRGGHNEQFF. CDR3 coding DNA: TGTGCCAGCAGTCTCAGGGGCGGCCACAATGAGCAGTTCTTC.

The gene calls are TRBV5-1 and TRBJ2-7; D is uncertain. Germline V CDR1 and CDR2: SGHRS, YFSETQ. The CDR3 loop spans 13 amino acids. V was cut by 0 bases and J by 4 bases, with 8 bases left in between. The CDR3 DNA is TGCGCCAGCAGCTTGGATTGGAAGTACGAGCAGTACGTC. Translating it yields CASSLDWKYEQYV.

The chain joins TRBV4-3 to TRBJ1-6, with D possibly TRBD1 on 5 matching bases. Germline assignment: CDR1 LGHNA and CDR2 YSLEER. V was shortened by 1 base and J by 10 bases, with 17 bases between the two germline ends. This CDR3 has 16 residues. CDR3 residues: CASSQVLGMGGSPLHF. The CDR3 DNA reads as TGCGCCAGCAGCCAAGTCTTAGGAATGGGGGGGTCACCCCTCCACTTT.

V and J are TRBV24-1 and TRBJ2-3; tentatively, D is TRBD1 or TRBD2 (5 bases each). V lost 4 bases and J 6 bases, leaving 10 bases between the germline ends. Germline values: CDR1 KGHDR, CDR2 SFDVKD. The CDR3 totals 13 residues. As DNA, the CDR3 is TGTGCCACCAGTGACGGGACCGGCGATACGCAGTATTTT. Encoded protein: CATSDGTGDTQYF.

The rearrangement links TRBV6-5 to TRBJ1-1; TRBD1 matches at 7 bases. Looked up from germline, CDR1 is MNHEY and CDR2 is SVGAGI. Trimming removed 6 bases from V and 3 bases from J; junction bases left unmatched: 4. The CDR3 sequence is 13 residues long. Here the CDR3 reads CASSPRGYTEAFF. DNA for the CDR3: TGTGCCAGCAGCCCCAGGGGGTACACTGAAGCTTTCTTT.

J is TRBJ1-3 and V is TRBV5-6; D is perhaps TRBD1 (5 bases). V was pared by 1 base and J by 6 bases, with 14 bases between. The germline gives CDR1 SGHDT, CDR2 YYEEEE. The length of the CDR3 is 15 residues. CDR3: CASSLWSGSSNTIYF. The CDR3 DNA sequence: TGTGCCAGCAGCTTGTGGTCAGGGTCTTCAAACACCATATATTTT.

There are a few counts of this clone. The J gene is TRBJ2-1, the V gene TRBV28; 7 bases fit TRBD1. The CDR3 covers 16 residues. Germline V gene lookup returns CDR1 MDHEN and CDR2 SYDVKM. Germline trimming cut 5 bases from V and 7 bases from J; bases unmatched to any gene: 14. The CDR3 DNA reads TGTGCCAGCAGTCTCATGATGACAGGGAACAGGAATGAGCAGTTCTTC. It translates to CASSLMMTGNRNEQFF.

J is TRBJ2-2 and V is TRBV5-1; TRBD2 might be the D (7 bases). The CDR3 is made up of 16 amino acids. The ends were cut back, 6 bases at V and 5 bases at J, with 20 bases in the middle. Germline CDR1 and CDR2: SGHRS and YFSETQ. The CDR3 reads CASIQYAGARTGELFF. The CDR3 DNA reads TGCGCCAGCATCCAGTACGCGGGGGCGAGGACCGGGGAGCTGTTTTTT.

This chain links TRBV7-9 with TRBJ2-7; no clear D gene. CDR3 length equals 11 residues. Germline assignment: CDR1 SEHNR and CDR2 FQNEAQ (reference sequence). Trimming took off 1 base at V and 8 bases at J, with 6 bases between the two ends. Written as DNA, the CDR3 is TGTGCCAGCAGCTTAGGGGGTAAGCAGTACGTC. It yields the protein CASSLGGKQYV.

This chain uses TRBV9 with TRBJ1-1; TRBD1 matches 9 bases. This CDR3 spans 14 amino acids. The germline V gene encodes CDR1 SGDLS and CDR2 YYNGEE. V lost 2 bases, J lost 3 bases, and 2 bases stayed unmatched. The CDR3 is CASSVGQGHTEAFF. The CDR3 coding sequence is TGTGCCAGCAGCGTGGGACAGGGACACACTGAAGCTTTCTTT.

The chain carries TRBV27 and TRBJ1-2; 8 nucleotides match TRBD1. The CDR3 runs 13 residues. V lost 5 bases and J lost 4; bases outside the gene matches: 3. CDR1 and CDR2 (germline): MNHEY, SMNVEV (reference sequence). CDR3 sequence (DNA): TGTGCCAGCAGTCTAGGGACAGGCTATGGCTACACCTTC. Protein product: CASSLGTGYGYTF.